This paragraph covers one T cell receptor (beta chain) sequence. Each CDR3 protein gets one entry in TCRdb, which reprocessed the 5' RACE reads and gives no DNA. In all, the sample yields around 470,000 distinct CDR3 sequences. Germline V gene lookup returns CDR1 KGHDR and CDR2 SFDVKD. The CDR3 runs 14 residues. The data originate from a study of T cells expressing NK-cell markers. The chain links TRBV24-1 to TRBJ2-2; there is no DNA to check the TCRdb D call of TRBD2. This clonotype was sampled from a woman aged 45-65 years in good health. The sequencing input was blood T cells: a sorted CD56 or NKG2C T cell subset, CD4+ or CD8+ T cells, or bulk PBMC T cells (not recorded which). The chain's CDR3 is CATRDTGWTGELFF.